This TCR beta chain came from a study of blood T cell repertoires in COVID-19. As for the study in general: The United States, Italy and Spain provided the acute and convalescent COVID-19 samples. In each case, the material was cDNA or gDNA derived from T cells, B-cell-depleted T cells, or PBMCs.

The data were produced by immunoSEQ multiplex PCR, yet TCRdb's version contains in-frame clones alone and is incomplete. The sample records tens of thousands of clones, around 90% being singletons. With V trimmed by 6 bases and J by 2 bases, 3 bases remained unmatched. This CDR3 region has 13 residues. The germline V gene encodes CDR1 LGHDT and CDR2 YNNKEL (reference sequence). The specimen was peripheral blood. The sequence was collected from an elderly man with acute or convalescent COVID-19. The V call is TRBV3-1 (or the pseudogene TRBV3-2), the J call TRBJ2-7; 8 bases fit TRBD1. Written as DNA, the CDR3 is TGTGCCAGCAGTCCACAGGGGGCCTACGAGCAGTACTTC. It encodes CASSPQGAYEQYF.